Sequencing of this TCR beta chain was carried out in a study of CD8 T cells in ankylosing spondylitis. Making the TCR beta libraries involved quantitative 5'-RACE with molecular barcodes. TCRdb re-analysed the 5' RACE reads in MiXCR, keeping a single row per CDR3 protein. The repertoire holds about 450,000 distinct CDR3 sequences, 25% to 30% seen once, with roughly 1% in the top ten. Only a few counts were recorded for this clonotype. No antigen is known for it. Findings of the study overall: Eight highly homologous variants formed a TCR beta motif that appeared characteristic of ankylosing spondylitis blood.

The V gene end was trimmed by 6 bases and the J gene end by 14 bases; junction bases not matched to a gene: 9. Germline V lookup: CDR1 DFQATT, CDR2 SNEGSKA (reference sequence). This CDR3 spans 11 amino acids. The source material was blood, either unsorted or a sorted T cell fraction (not recorded which). This chain uses TRBV20-1 with TRBJ2-1, with TRBD1 matching over 8 bases. This TCR was recovered from a male donor with ankylosing spondylitis. CDR3 nucleotides: TGCAGTGCAAGCCAAACAGGGGGGAAGTTCTTC. This encodes CSASQTGGKFF.